This is a list of T cell receptor beta chains from one sample in a study of blood T cell repertoires in COVID-19. Measured with immunoSEQ multiplex PCR; TCRdb has only the in-frame clones, and not every one. The data hold roughly 79,000 clones, with 84% observed a single time. The sequencing sample was made of peripheral blood. Source of these receptors: a man aged 45-65 years with acute or convalescent COVID-19. The CDR3 runs from the conserved cysteine through the conserved F or W. D genes are given only for firm matches. A row's size may be missing; if present it is once, few, many or a size class.

size	V	D	J	CDR3	DNA
few	TRBV10-3	.	TRBJ1-1	CAISESHGNTEAFF	TGTGCCATCAGTGAGTCACATGGGAACACTGAAGCTTTCTTT
.	TRBV29-1	TRBD1	TRBJ1-2	CSVTGQGLANYGYTF	TGCAGCGTCACCGGACAGGGGCTGGCTAACTATGGCTACACCTTC
.	TRBV7-2	.	TRBJ1-5	CASSLDWGSGQPQHF	TGTGCCAGCAGCTTAGATTGGGGTTCGGGACAGCCCCAGCATTTT
.	TRBV6-1	.	TRBJ2-7	CASSDSPRQYF	TGTGCCAGCAGTGATTCCCCGAGGCAGTACTTC
.	TRBV6-5	.	TRBJ1-4	CASSYSAYSTNEKLFF	TGTGCCAGCAGTTACTCTGCATACTCAACTAATGAAAAACTGTTTTTT
.	TRBV10-3	TRBD1	TRBJ1-1	CAISPEPRQGPTW	TGTGCCATCAGTCCTGAACCGAGACAGGGCCCAACGTGG
.	TRBV6-4	.	TRBJ1-5	CASSESTGLVKPQHF	TGTGCCAGCAGTGAATCTACAGGGTTAGTGAAGCCCCAGCATTTT
.	TRBV3-1/TRBV3-2	TRBD1	TRBJ1-2	CASSLGTGKFGGYTF	TGTGCCAGCAGCCTCGGGACAGGGAAATTTGGAGGCTACACCTTC
.	TRBV11-2	TRBD1	TRBJ1-4	CASSLGGGEEKLFF	TGTGCCAGCAGCTTAGGAGGGGGCGAGGAAAAACTGTTTTTT
.	TRBV6-5	.	TRBJ2-7	CASRPGIGGEQYF	TGTGCCAGTAGACCGGGAATAGGCGGCGAGCAGTACTTC
.	TRBV9	.	TRBJ1-1	CASSVAMNTEAFF	TGTGCCAGCAGCGTAGCAATGAACACTGAAGCTTTCTTT
few	TRBV7-9	.	TRBJ1-6	CASSFMTENSPLHF	TGTGCCAGCAGCTTCATGACAGAGAATTCACCCCTCCACTTT
.	TRBV19	.	TRBJ1-5	CASSSTNRENQPQHF	TGTGCCAGTAGTAGTACAAACAGGGAGAATCAGCCCCAGCATTTT
.	TRBV28	.	TRBJ1-4	CASSFPATNEKLFF	TGTGCCAGCAGTTTTCCCGCAACTAATGAAAAACTGTTTTTT
.	TRBV30	.	TRBJ1-1	CAWSIRANTEAFF	TGTGCCTGGAGTATTCGAGCGAACACTGAAGCTTTCTTT
.	TRBV28	.	TRBJ1-2	CASSLRGIANYGYTF	TGTGCCAGCAGTTTACGGGGGATAGCTAACTATGGCTACACCTTC
.	TRBV4-1	TRBD1	TRBJ1-6	CASSQPRTGLNSPLHF	TGCGCCAGCAGCCAACCCCGGACAGGGCTGAATTCACCCCTCCACTTT
.	TRBV5-4	.	TRBJ2-2	CASSPGLEAWTGELFF	TGTGCCAGCAGCCCGGGATTAGAGGCATGGACCGGGGAGCTGTTTTTT
.	TRBV4-2	.	TRBJ1-2	CASSHRGSEPWGYGYTF	TGTGCCAGCAGCCATAGGGGCTCGGAACCCTGGGGCTATGGCTACACCTTC
.	TRBV10-1	.	TRBJ1-6	CASSRGTFNSPLHF	TGCGCCAGCAGTCGTGGGACATTTAATTCACCCCTCCACTTT
.	TRBV7-9	TRBD2	TRBJ2-7	CASSLVDSGRFWFHEQYF	TGTGCCAGCAGCTTAGTAGATAGCGGGAGGTTTTGGTTCCACGAGCAGTACTTC
.	TRBV4-1	TRBD1	TRBJ1-1	CASSQARGLTEAFF	TGCGCCAGCAGCCAAGCCAGGGGGCTCACTGAAGCTTTCTTT
few	TRBV19	TRBD2	TRBJ2-7	CASSIGGGPEQYF	TGTGCCAGTAGTATCGGGGGGGGCCCCGAGCAGTACTTC
.	TRBV28	TRBD1	TRBJ2-7	CASSSGQGRDEQYF	TGTGCCAGCAGTTCGGGACAGGGAAGGGACGAGCAGTACTTC
.	TRBV4-3	.	TRBJ1-5	CASSQDRGGDQPQHF	TGCGCCAGCAGCCAAGATCGCGGAGGTGATCAGCCCCAGCATTTT
.	TRBV7-2	TRBD2	TRBJ2-2	CASSSQWTSNHGELFF	TGTGCCAGCAGCTCCCAGTGGACTAGCAATCACGGGGAGCTGTTTTTT
.	TRBV5-1	TRBD2	TRBJ2-1	CASSLAGLAWQFF	TGCGCCAGCAGCTTGGCGGGACTAGCGTGGCAGTTCTTC
.	TRBV28	TRBD2	TRBJ2-7	CASSPWGAGERYEQYF	TGTGCCAGCAGTCCCTGGGGAGCGGGAGAGCGATACGAGCAGTACTTC
.	TRBV18	.	TRBJ1-6	CASSPGAFNSPLHF	TGTGCCAGCTCACCTGGAGCATTCAATTCACCCCTCCACTTT
.	TRBV9	.	TRBJ2-7	CASSGGGSYEQYF	TGTGCCAGCAGCGGAGGGGGCTCCTACGAGCAGTACTTC
.	TRBV5-1	.	TRBJ1-4	CASTGGLSEKLFF	TGCGCCAGCACTGGAGGTCTAAGTGAAAAACTGTTTTTT
once	TRBV3-1/TRBV3-2	.	TRBJ2-5	CASSRGGPGETQYF	TGTGCCAGCAGCCGAGGGGGACCAGGAGAGACCCAGTACTTC
.	TRBV9	.	TRBJ1-3	CASSVEWGVIGNTIYF	TGTGCCAGCAGCGTAGAATGGGGAGTTATCGGAAACACCATATATTTT
.	TRBV4-1	TRBD1	TRBJ2-5	CASSQDTPPTTRQGRLETQYF	TGCGCCAGCAGCCAAGATACTCCCCCCACCACCCGACAGGGTAGGTTGGAGACCCAGTACTTC
.	TRBV24-1	.	TRBJ1-5	CATSVLLNQPQHF	TGTGCCACCAGTGTTCTTTTAAATCAGCCCCAGCATTTT
.	TRBV11-2	TRBD1	TRBJ2-7	CASSLAPGQGPLQSYEQYF	TGTGCCAGCAGCTTGGCACCGGGACAGGGGCCACTGCAATCCTACGAGCAGTACTTC
.	TRBV7-9	TRBD1	TRBJ1-4	CASSLKGAGEKLFF	TGTGCCAGCAGCTTGAAGGGGGCAGGGGAAAAACTGTTTTTT
.	TRBV29-1	.	TRBJ2-5	CSVEDSSGQEGPRIKQYF	TGCAGCGTTGAAGACAGTAGTGGACAGGAGGGCCCGCGAATCAAACAGTACTTC
once	TRBV7-3	.	TRBJ2-1	CASSLVGANEQFF	TGTGCCAGCAGCTTGGTGGGGGCAAATGAGCAGTTCTTC
.	TRBV19	.	TRBJ1-1	CASKVYGQGETEAFF	TGTGCCAGTAAGGTTTACGGGCAGGGTGAAACTGAAGCTTTCTTT
.	TRBV7-8	TRBD1	TRBJ1-2	CASSPNVGQGFGYTF	TGTGCCAGCAGCCCTAACGTCGGACAGGGCTTTGGCTACACCTTC
.	TRBV7-9	TRBD2	TRBJ2-2	CASSLKVRLAGNTGELFF	TGTGCCAGCAGCTTAAAAGTTAGGCTAGCGGGTAACACCGGGGAGCTGTTTTTT